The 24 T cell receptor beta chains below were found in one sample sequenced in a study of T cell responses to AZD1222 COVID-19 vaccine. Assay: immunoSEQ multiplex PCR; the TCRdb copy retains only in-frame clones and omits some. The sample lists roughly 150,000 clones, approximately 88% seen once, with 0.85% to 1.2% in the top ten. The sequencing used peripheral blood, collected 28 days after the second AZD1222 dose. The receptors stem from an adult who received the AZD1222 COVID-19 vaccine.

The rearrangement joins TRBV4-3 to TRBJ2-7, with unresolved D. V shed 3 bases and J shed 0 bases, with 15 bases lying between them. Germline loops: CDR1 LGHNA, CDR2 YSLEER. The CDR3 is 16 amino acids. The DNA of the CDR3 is TGCGCCAGCAGCCATTCCCCAGCCACCCGCTCCTACGAGCAGTACTTC. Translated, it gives CASSHSPATRSYEQYF.

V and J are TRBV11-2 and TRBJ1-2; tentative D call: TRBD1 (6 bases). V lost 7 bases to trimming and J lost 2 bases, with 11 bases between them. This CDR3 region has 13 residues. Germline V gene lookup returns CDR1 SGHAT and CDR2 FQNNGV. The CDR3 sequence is CASTPGQNYGYTF. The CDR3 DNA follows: TGTGCCAGCACTCCTGGACAGAACTATGGCTACACCTTC.

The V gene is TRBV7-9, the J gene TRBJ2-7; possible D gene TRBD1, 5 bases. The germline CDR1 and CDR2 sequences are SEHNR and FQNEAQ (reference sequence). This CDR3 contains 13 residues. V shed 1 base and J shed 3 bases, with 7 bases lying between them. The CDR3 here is CASSLGGHYEQYF. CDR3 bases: TGTGCCAGCAGCTTAGGGGGCCACTACGAGCAGTACTTC.

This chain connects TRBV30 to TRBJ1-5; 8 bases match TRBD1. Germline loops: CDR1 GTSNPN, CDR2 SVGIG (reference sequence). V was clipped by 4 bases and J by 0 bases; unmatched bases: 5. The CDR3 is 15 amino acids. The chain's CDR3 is CAWNKQGGSNQPQHF. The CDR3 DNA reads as TGTGCCTGGAACAAACAGGGGGGTAGCAATCAGCCCCAGCATTTT.

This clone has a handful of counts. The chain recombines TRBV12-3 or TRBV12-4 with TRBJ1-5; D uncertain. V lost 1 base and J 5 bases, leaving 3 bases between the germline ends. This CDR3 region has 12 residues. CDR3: CASSLGDQPQHF. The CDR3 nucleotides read TGTGCCAGCAGTTTAGGGGATCAGCCCCAGCATTTT.

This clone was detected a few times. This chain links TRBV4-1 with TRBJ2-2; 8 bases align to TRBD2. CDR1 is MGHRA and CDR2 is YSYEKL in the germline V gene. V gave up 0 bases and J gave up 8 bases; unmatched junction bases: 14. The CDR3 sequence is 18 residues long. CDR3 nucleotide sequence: TGCGCCAGCAGCCAAGAGGGTCATAGTAGCGGGGTACGTGGGGAGCTGTTTTTT. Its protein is CASSQEGHSSGVRGELFF.

CDR3 in amino acids: CASSQGKAGPSGNTIYF. The DNA for the CDR3 is TGCGCCAGCAGCCAAGGGAAGGCAGGGCCCTCTGGAAACACCATATATTTT. The chain uses TRBV4-1 and TRBJ1-3; a weak D match, TRBD1 (5 bases). V was cut by 1 base and J by 0 bases, with 13 bases left in between. CDR3 length: 17 residues. Germline CDR1 reads MGHRA; CDR2 reads YSYEKL.

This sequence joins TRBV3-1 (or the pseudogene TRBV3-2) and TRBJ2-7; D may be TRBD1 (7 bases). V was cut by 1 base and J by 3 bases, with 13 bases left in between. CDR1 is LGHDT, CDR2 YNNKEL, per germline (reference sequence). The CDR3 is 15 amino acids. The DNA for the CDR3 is TGTGCCAGCAGCCAAGTGCGGGGACAGCTCTACGAGCAGTACTTC. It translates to CASSQVRGQLYEQYF.

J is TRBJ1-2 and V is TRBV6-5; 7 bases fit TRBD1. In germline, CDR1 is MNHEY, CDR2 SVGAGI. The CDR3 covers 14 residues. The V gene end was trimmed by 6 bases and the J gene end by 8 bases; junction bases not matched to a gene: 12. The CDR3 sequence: CASRAPGQPFGYTF. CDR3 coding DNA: TGTGCCAGCAGAGCCCCGGGACAGCCCTTCGGCTACACCTTC.

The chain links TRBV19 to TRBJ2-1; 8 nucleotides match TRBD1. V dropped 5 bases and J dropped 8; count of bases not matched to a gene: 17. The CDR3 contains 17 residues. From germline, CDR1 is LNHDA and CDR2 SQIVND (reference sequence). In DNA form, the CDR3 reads TGTGCCAGTAGTGCATGGGGACACTCATCAGGGGGCGATGAGCAGTTCTTC. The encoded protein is CASSAWGHSSGGDEQFF.

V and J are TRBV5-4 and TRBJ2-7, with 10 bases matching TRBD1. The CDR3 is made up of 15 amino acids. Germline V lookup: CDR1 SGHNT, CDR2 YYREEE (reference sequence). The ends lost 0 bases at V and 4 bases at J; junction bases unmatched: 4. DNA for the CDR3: TGTGCCAGCAGCTTGGGAGGGGGACAGGGGTACGAGCAGTACTTC. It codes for CASSLGGGQGYEQYF.

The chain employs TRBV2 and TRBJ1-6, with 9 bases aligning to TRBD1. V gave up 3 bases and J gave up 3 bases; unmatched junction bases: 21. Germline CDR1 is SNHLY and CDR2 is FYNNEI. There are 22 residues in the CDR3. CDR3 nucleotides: TGTGCCAGCAGTGACTGGCTTCCCAAGGGACAGGGCTCACAAGACTATAATTCACCCCTCCACTTT. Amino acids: CASSDWLPKGQGSQDYNSPLHF. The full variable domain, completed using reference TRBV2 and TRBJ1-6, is EPEVTQTPSHQVTQMGQEVILRCVPISNHLYFYWYRQILGQKVEFLVSFYNNEISEKSEIFDDQFSVERPDGSNFTLKIRSTKLEDSAMYFCASSDWLPKGQGSQDYNSPLHFGNGTRLTVT.

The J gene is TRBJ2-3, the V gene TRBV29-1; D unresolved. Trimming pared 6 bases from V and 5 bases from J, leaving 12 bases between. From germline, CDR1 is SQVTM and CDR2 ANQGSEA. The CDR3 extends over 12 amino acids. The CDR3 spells CSVDQFRDTQYF. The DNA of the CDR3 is TGCAGCGTGGACCAATTCAGAGATACGCAGTATTTT.

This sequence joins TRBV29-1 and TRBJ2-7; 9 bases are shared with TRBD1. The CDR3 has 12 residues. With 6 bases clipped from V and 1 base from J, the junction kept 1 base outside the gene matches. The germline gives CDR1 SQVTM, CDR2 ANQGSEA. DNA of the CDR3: TGCAGCGTAGGACAGGGGTCCTACGAGCAGTACTTC. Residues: CSVGQGSYEQYF.

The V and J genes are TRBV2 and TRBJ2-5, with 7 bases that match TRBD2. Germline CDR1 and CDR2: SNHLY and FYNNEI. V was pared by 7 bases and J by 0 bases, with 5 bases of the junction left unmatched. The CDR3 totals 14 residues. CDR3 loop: CASTFGTNQETQYF. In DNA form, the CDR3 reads TGTGCCAGCACATTCGGGACTAACCAAGAGACCCAGTACTTC.

The CDR3 loop is CASSQATSGGASQYF. The CDR3 nucleotides read TGCGCCAGCAGCCAGGCAACTAGCGGGGGGGCCTCGCAGTACTTC. The chain employs TRBV4-1 and TRBJ2-7, with 13 positions matching TRBD2. This CDR3 has 15 residues. Germline trimming cut 3 bases from V and 9 bases from J; bases unmatched to any gene: 8. Germline CDR1 MGHRA, CDR2 YSYEKL.

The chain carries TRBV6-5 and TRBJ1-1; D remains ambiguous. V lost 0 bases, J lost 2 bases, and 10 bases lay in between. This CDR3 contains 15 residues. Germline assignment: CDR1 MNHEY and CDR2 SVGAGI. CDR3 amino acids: CASSYSNALNTEAFF. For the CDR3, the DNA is TGTGCCAGCAGTTACTCGAACGCTTTAAACACTGAAGCTTTCTTT.

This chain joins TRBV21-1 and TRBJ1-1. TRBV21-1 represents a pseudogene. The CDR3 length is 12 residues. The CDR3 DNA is TGTGCCGGATCCCCTGGGGACACTGAAGCTTTCTTT. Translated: CAGSPGDTEAFF.

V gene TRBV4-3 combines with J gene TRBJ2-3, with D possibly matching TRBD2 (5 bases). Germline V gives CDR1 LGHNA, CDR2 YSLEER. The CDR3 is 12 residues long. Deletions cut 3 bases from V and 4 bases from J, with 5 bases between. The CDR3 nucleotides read TGCGCCAGCAGCCACGGGGCAGATACGCAGTATTTT. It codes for CASSHGADTQYF.

As DNA, the CDR3 is TGTGCCAGCAGCTTAGATATCGACAGAGTGAACACTGAAGCTTTCTTT. Its translation: CASSLDIDRVNTEAFF. V usage is TRBV7-2 and J usage is TRBJ1-1; tentatively, D is TRBD1 (5 bases). The germline V gene encodes CDR1 SGHTA and CDR2 FQGNSA. V was cut by 1 base and J by 0 bases, with 12 bases left in between. The CDR3 spans 16 residues.

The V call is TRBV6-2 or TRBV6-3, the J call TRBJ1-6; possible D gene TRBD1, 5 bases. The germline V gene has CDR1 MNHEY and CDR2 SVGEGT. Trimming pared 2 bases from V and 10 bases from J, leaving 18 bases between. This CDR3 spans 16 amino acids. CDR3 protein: CASSYRFRGRESPLHF. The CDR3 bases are TGTGCCAGCAGTTACCGGTTCCGCGGCAGGGAATCACCCCTCCACTTT.

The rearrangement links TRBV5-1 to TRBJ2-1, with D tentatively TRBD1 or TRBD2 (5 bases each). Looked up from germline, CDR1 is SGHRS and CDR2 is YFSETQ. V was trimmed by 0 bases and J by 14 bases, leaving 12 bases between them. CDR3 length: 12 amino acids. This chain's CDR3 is CASSLDGTREFF. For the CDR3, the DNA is TGCGCCAGCAGCTTGGACGGGACCCGGGAGTTCTTC. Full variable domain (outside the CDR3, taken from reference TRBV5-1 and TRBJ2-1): KAGVTQTPRYLIKTRGQQVTLSCSPISGHRSVSWYQQTPGQGLQFLFEYFSETQRNKGNFPGRFSGRQFSNSRSEMNVSTLELGDSALYLCASSLDGTREFFGPGTRLTVL.

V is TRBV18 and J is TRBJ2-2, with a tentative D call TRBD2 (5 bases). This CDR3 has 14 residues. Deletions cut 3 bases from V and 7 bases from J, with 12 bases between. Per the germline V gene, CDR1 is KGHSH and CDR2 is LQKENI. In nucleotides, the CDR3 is TGTGCCAGCTCACCCGGCCCGGGGTACGGGGAGCTGTTTTTT. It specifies CASSPGPGYGELFF.

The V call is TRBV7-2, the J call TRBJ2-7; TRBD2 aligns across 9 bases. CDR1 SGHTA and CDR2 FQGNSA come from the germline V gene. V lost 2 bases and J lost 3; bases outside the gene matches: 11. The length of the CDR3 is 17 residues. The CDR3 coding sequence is TGTGCCAGCAGCTTAATGGCTAGCGGGACTAGGTACTACGAGCAGTACTTC. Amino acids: CASSLMASGTRYYEQYF.